This TCR beta chain was profiled in a study of cytomegalovirus exposure and HLA in healthy donors. Study conclusions and caveats: In an earlier analysis, about 90% or about 30%: the productive usage of most TCR beta V segments.

With regard to this clone: Its antigen is as yet unknown.

This CDR3 region has 17 residues. In germline, CDR1 is LNHNV, CDR2 YYDKDF (reference sequence). V gave up 1 base and J gave up 3 bases, with 16 bases separating them. Vbeta (60) and Jbeta (13) primers were used in the PCR. The table came from immunoSEQ multiplex PCR; TCRdb's copy has only in-frame clones and leaves some out. The sample holds 160,000 or so clones, approximately 85% seen once. The clonotype comes from a man aged 50-60 years in good health and CMV-seropositive. This rearrangement joins TRBV15 to TRBJ2-1; D not resolved. The specimen sequenced was PBMCs. CDR3 sequence (DNA): TGTGCCACCAGCAGAGGACAACGTAGTCCCGACTACAATGAGCAGTTCTTC. Translating gives CATSRGQRSPDYNEQFF.